Listed below are T cell receptor beta chains from one sample, sequenced in a study of vaccination effects on CD4 cells after COVID-19. These receptors lack a known antigen. The data were produced by immunoSEQ multiplex PCR, yet TCRdb's version contains in-frame clones alone and is incomplete. The data show about 27,000 clones, around 75% seen once. Sequencing was performed on CD4+ T cells from PBMCs cultured with HCoV-NL63 spike peptides, taken before COVID-19 vaccination. Source of these receptors: a human donor who received a COVID-19 vaccine. Each CDR3 is given with its conserved first and last residue. The D gene is left open where the match is weak. A row's size may be missing; if present it is once, few, many or a size class.

v_call: TRBV27
j_call: TRBJ2-1
clone_size: .
d_call: .
cdr3_nt: TGTGCCAGCAGTACGGAAATGGGCGGACGTTACAATGAGCAGTTCTTC
cdr3_aa: CASSTEMGGRYNEQFF

v_call: TRBV29-1
j_call: TRBJ1-1
clone_size: once
d_call: .
cdr3_nt: TGCAGCGTTGACAGCCACCAGGGCATGAACACTGAAGCTTTCTTT
cdr3_aa: CSVDSHQGMNTEAFF

v_call: TRBV6-6
j_call: TRBJ1-3
clone_size: .
d_call: .
cdr3_nt: TGTGCCAGCAGAGACGGGGGAAACACCATATATTTT
cdr3_aa: CASRDGGNTIYF

v_call: TRBV18
j_call: TRBJ1-1
clone_size: .
d_call: .
cdr3_nt: TGTGCCAGCTCACCAGGCGGGAGTGGAATGAACACTGAAGCTTTCTTT
cdr3_aa: CASSPGGSGMNTEAFF

v_call: TRBV6-1
j_call: TRBJ2-2
clone_size: .
d_call: .
cdr3_nt: TGTGCCAGCAGTGAAATTTCGGCCGGGGAGCTGTTTTTT
cdr3_aa: CASSEISAGELFF

v_call: TRBV11-2
j_call: TRBJ2-7
clone_size: .
d_call: TRBD1
cdr3_nt: TGTGCCAGCAGCTTAGAGTTCCCGGGACAGGGGTACGAGCAGTACTTC
cdr3_aa: CASSLEFPGQGYEQYF

v_call: TRBV18
j_call: TRBJ2-3
clone_size: .
d_call: .
cdr3_nt: TGTGCCAGCTCAGCTATTGGGGGAGCAGATACGCAGTATTTT
cdr3_aa: CASSAIGGADTQYF

v_call: TRBV15
j_call: TRBJ2-5
clone_size: .
d_call: .
cdr3_nt: TGTGCCACCAGTAAAGATATCAACATTTGGGAGACCCAGTACTTC
cdr3_aa: CATSKDINIWETQYF

v_call: TRBV3-1/TRBV3-2
j_call: TRBJ2-3
clone_size: few
d_call: TRBD2
cdr3_nt: TGTGCCAGCAGCCCGGGACTAGCGGGGGGCACAGATACGCAGTATTTT
cdr3_aa: CASSPGLAGGTDTQYF

v_call: TRBV7-2
j_call: TRBJ1-1
clone_size: .
d_call: .
cdr3_nt: TGTGCCAGCAGCCTAGAGGGGACTGCGAACACTGAAGCTTTCTTT
cdr3_aa: CASSLEGTANTEAFF

v_call: TRBV15
j_call: TRBJ2-5
clone_size: .
d_call: .
cdr3_nt: TGTGCCACCAGCAGAGATGCGGGGACCCAGTACTTC
cdr3_aa: CATSRDAGTQYF

v_call: TRBV28
j_call: TRBJ2-5
clone_size: .
d_call: TRBD1
cdr3_nt: TGTGCCAGCAGTCCAGGGGGCTTGGGGGAGACCCAGTACTTC
cdr3_aa: CASSPGGLGETQYF

v_call: TRBV14
j_call: TRBJ2-7
clone_size: .
d_call: .
cdr3_nt: TGTGCCAGCAGCCAAGCCGGGGTTCGACGCGAGCAGTACTTC
cdr3_aa: CASSQAGVRREQYF

v_call: TRBV9
j_call: TRBJ2-7
clone_size: .
d_call: .
cdr3_nt: TGTGCCAGCAGCGTTTCCAGGGTGGGATACGAGCAGTACTTC
cdr3_aa: CASSVSRVGYEQYF

v_call: TRBV7-9
j_call: TRBJ1-3
clone_size: .
d_call: .
cdr3_nt: TGTGCCAGCAGCCCCCGAACCATGATATATTTT
cdr3_aa: CASSPRTMIYF

v_call: TRBV5-1
j_call: TRBJ2-5
clone_size: .
d_call: .
cdr3_nt: TGCGCCAGCAGCTTGGAGGGACGGACTCAAGAGACCCAGTACTTC
cdr3_aa: CASSLEGRTQETQYF

v_call: TRBV5-1
j_call: TRBJ2-3
clone_size: .
d_call: TRBD2
cdr3_nt: TGCGCCAGCACGAGGCGTGCCGGACTAGCCAGCACAGATACGCAGTATTTT
cdr3_aa: CASTRRAGLASTDTQYF

v_call: TRBV4-2
j_call: TRBJ1-3
clone_size: .
d_call: .
cdr3_nt: TGTGCCAGCAGCCTGGGGAGGGGAGGGAGCTCCGGAAACACCATATATTTT
cdr3_aa: CASSLGRGGSSGNTIYF

v_call: TRBV10-3
j_call: TRBJ2-1
clone_size: .
d_call: TRBD2
cdr3_nt: TGTGCCATCGGGGGGACTAGCGGGGAGGAGCAGTTCTTC
cdr3_aa: CAIGGTSGEEQFF

v_call: TRBV6-5
j_call: TRBJ1-2
clone_size: .
d_call: .
cdr3_nt: TGTGCCAGCACTCGGACGGGCTATGGCTACACCTTC
cdr3_aa: CASTRTGYGYTF

v_call: TRBV15
j_call: TRBJ1-4
clone_size: .
d_call: .
cdr3_nt: TGTGCCACCAGCAGAGATCCGACGAGAGGAAAACTGTTTTTT
cdr3_aa: CATSRDPTRGKLFF

v_call: TRBV12-3/TRBV12-4
j_call: TRBJ2-7
clone_size: .
d_call: .
cdr3_nt: TGTGCCAGCAGTTCAAGACGGGCCTACGAGCAGTACTTC
cdr3_aa: CASSSRRAYEQYF

v_call: TRBV2
j_call: TRBJ1-2
clone_size: .
d_call: .
cdr3_nt: TGTGCCAGCAGTGTTCGGAGGGAGGGCTACACCTTC
cdr3_aa: CASSVRREGYTF

v_call: TRBV5-6
j_call: TRBJ1-1
clone_size: few
d_call: .
cdr3_nt: TGTGCCAGCAGCGGGATGGGGGCGCGCACTGAAGCTTTCTTT
cdr3_aa: CASSGMGARTEAFF

v_call: TRBV6-1
j_call: TRBJ2-2
clone_size: .
d_call: .
cdr3_nt: TGTGCCAGCAGTGAAGCTAAGGGTCACACCGGGGAGCTGTTTTTT
cdr3_aa: CASSEAKGHTGELFF

v_call: TRBV2
j_call: TRBJ2-3
clone_size: .
d_call: .
cdr3_nt: TGTGCCAGCAGAGCGGTAGGCTCAGATACGCAGTATTTT
cdr3_aa: CASRAVGSDTQYF

v_call: TRBV20-1
j_call: TRBJ1-2
clone_size: .
d_call: .
cdr3_nt: TGCAGTGCTAGTTATCGAGGGAACTATGGCTACACCTTC
cdr3_aa: CSASYRGNYGYTF

v_call: TRBV5-8
j_call: TRBJ1-1
clone_size: once
d_call: TRBD1
cdr3_nt: TGTGCCAGCAGCCCCGACAGACAGGGAATAAAAGCTTTCTTT
cdr3_aa: CASSPDRQGIKAFF

v_call: TRBV6-5
j_call: TRBJ1-1
clone_size: .
d_call: .
cdr3_nt: TGTGCCAGCAGGGGCCTGTACACTGAAGCTTTCTTT
cdr3_aa: CASRGLYTEAFF

v_call: TRBV5-4
j_call: TRBJ2-1
clone_size: .
d_call: .
cdr3_nt: TGTGCCAGCAGCTTGAGTCGCTACAATGAGCAGTTCTTC
cdr3_aa: CASSLSRYNEQFF

v_call: TRBV3-1/TRBV3-2
j_call: TRBJ2-3
clone_size: .
d_call: TRBD2
cdr3_nt: TGTGCCAGCAGCCAAGATGTAAGGACTAGCGGGGGGTTAATGCAGGCAGATACGCAGTATTTT
cdr3_aa: CASSQDVRTSGGLMQADTQYF

v_call: TRBV7-2
j_call: TRBJ1-1
clone_size: once
d_call: .
cdr3_nt: TGTGCCAGCAGCCTTACAGGCCCGAACACTGAAGCTTTCTTT
cdr3_aa: CASSLTGPNTEAFF

v_call: TRBV19
j_call: TRBJ1-1
clone_size: .
d_call: TRBD1
cdr3_nt: TGTGCCAGTAGTAAGACAGGGGGAAGTCCTGAAGCTTTCTTT
cdr3_aa: CASSKTGGSPEAFF

v_call: TRBV3-1/TRBV3-2
j_call: TRBJ2-7
clone_size: .
d_call: .
cdr3_nt: TGTGCCAGCAGCCAAGGAATAGGGAACAACGAGCAGTACTTC
cdr3_aa: CASSQGIGNNEQYF

v_call: TRBV20-1
j_call: TRBJ2-7
clone_size: .
d_call: TRBD1
cdr3_nt: TGCAGTGCTAGTACTTTCGGGACAGGGGTCTCCTACGAGCAGTACTTC
cdr3_aa: CSASTFGTGVSYEQYF